These 18 T cell receptor beta chains were sequenced from one sample in a study of regulatory T cells in long-lasting Graves disease. Time point noted: newly diagnosed GD, antithyroid drugs for less than 3 months. PBMC RNA was the source of the TCR library. The authors built TCR beta libraries using iRepertoire HTBI primers and Arm-PCR of CDR3 regions. TCRdb independently ran MiXCR on the multiplex PCR reads; one entry per CDR3 protein. The data contain a few hundred thousand distinct CDR3 sequences, about 11% of them singletons. This same sample was also part of a study on T cells in Graves' hyperthyroidism and ophthalmopathy.

The specimen was peripheral blood mononuclear cells (PBMCs), collected at new diagnosis, from a patient treated with antithyroid drugs. Receptor source: a woman aged 18 to 35 with Graves disease.

At least ten counts were recorded for this clonotype. The chain carries TRBV27 and TRBJ2-5; 7 bases match TRBD1. Germline V gene data show CDR1 as MNHEY and CDR2 as SMNVEV (reference sequence). The CDR3 covers 13 residues. V was pared by 10 bases and J by 10 bases, with 15 bases of the junction left unmatched. This CDR3 is CATSDREGLGQYF. The CDR3 DNA reads as TGTGCCACTAGTGACAGGGAAGGTCTGGGCCAGTACTTC.

This chain links TRBV6-2 or TRBV6-3 with TRBJ1-2; TRBD1 matches 10 bases. The CDR3 is 15 amino acids. V shed 8 bases, J shed 7 bases, and the junction held 13 bases outside the gene matches. CDR1 and CDR2 (germline): MNHEY, SVGEGT. The CDR3 DNA sequence: TGTGCCAGCCGACTCTCGGGACAGGGGCTTCGTGGCTACACCTTC. Protein product: CASRLSGQGLRGYTF.

This clonotype has at least ten counts. This chain uses TRBV7-9 with TRBJ2-1; the D gene is possibly TRBD1 (5 bases). The germline CDR1 and CDR2 sequences are SEHNR and FQNEAQ (reference sequence). V was cut by 2 bases and J by 9 bases, with 8 bases left in between. This CDR3 is built from 12 residues. The CDR3 here is CASSLRGSEQFF. DNA of the CDR3: TGTGCCAGCAGCTTAAGGGGAAGTGAGCAGTTCTTC. Using reference TRBV7-9 and TRBJ2-1 for the parts outside the CDR3, the full variable domain is DTGVSQNPRHKITKRGQNVTFRCDPISEHNRLYWYRQTLGQGPEFLTYFQNEAQLEKSRLLSDRFSAERPKGSFSTLEIQRTEQGDSAMYLCASSLRGSEQFFGPGTRLTVL.

With regard to this clonotype: This CDR3 is missing its conserved last phenylalanine or tryptophan, likely due to a read error. This rearrangement joins TRBV20-1 to TRBJ2-1; TRBD2 matches at 11 bases. Per the germline V gene, CDR1 is DFQATT and CDR2 is SNEGSKA (reference sequence). The CDR3 consists of 16 residues. Germline trimming cut 2 bases from V and 5 bases from J; bases unmatched to any gene: 8. Here the CDR3 DNA reads TGCAGTGCTAGACCGCCACTAGCGGGGGCCAACAATGAGCAGTTCTCC. This sequence encodes CSARPPLAGANNEQFS.

This clonotype was recorded a few times. The chain is built from TRBV12-5 and TRBJ1-2, with 11 bases identical to TRBD1. Germline values: CDR1 LGHNT, CDR2 FRNRAP. Trimming at V came to 0 bases and at J to 6 bases, leaving 12 bases not matched to a gene. This CDR3 is 18 amino acids long. CDR3 in amino acids: CASGLVSAGQGATNGYTF. DNA for the CDR3: TGTGCTAGTGGTTTGGTATCCGCCGGACAGGGGGCGACGAATGGCTACACCTTC.

In DNA, the CDR3 is TGCAGTGCTAGTCGACTCGGGGCTAGCGGGAGTAGGTCCTACAATGAGCAGTTCTTC. Protein: CSASRLGASGSRSYNEQFF. V is TRBV20-1 and J is TRBJ2-1, with TRBD2 matching over 10 bases. The CDR3 sequence is 19 residues long. CDR1 and CDR2 from the germline V gene are DFQATT and SNEGSKA (reference sequence). With 3 bases clipped from V and 1 base from J, the junction kept 15 bases outside the gene matches.

This clonotype was observed at least ten times. Here the CDR3 reads CSVPGPGGIYGYTF. As DNA, the CDR3 is TGCAGCGTTCCGGGCCCCGGGGGAATCTATGGCTACACCTTC. The J gene is TRBJ1-2, the V gene TRBV29-1; D might be TRBD1 (5 bases). Trimming took off 5 bases at V and 4 bases at J, with 17 bases between the two ends. Germline V gene lookup returns CDR1 SQVTM and CDR2 ANQGSEA. CDR3 length: 14 amino acids.

In its sample, this clonotype was seen a few times. This sequence joins TRBV19 and TRBJ1-5; tentative D call: TRBD1 (5 bases). The germline V gene has CDR1 LNHDA and CDR2 SQIVND (reference sequence). V lost 0 bases, J lost 9 bases, and 9 bases lay in between. This CDR3 has 13 amino acids. CDR3 protein: CASSIERGVPQHF. Written as DNA, the CDR3 is TGTGCCAGTAGTATAGAAAGGGGAGTGCCCCAGCATTTT. Based on the CDR3 plus reference TRBV19 and TRBJ1-5, the full variable domain is DGGITQSPKYLFRKEGQNVTLSCEQNLNHDAMYWYRQDPGQGLRLIYYSQIVNDFQKGDIAEGYSVSREKKESFPLTVTSAQKNPTAFYLCASSIERGVPQHFGDGTRLSIL.

Ten or more counts support this clonotype. CDR3 region: CASSYRVSREEAFF. CDR3 bases: TGTGCCAGCAGTTATCGGGTTTCTCGGGAAGAAGCTTTCTTT. The chain employs TRBV6-5 and TRBJ1-1; no firm D call. CDR3 length: 14 amino acids. Trimming removed 3 bases at V and 8 bases at J, with 16 bases between. Germline CDR1 MNHEY, CDR2 SVGAGI.

This clonotype was counted many times. The rearrangement uses TRBV28 and TRBJ2-1, with D unclear. The CDR3 totals 15 residues. Germline V lookup: CDR1 MDHEN, CDR2 SYDVKM. Trimming took off 3 bases at V and 0 bases at J, with 9 bases between the two ends. DNA of the CDR3: TGTGCCAGCAGTTTTCAGCAGAGCTCCTACAATGAGCAGTTCTTC. Protein sequence: CASSFQQSSYNEQFF.

A note on this clonotype: This may be a read error, as it is one base from a much larger clone. The J gene is TRBJ2-7, the V gene TRBV7-2; D is uncertain. Trimming took 5 bases from V and 2 from J, leaving 10 bases between them. This CDR3 spans 13 amino acids. The V gene's germline CDR1 is SGHTA and CDR2 FQGNSA. CDR3 sequence (DNA): TGTGCCAGCAGCCCGTATACCCCCTACGAGCAGTACGTC. This encodes CASSPYTPYEQYV.

This clonotype was seen repeatedly, ten times or more. This chain connects TRBV2 to TRBJ2-7; 7 bases match TRBD1. Trimming cost V 10 bases and J 3 bases; bases outside gene matches: 12. Germline assignment: CDR1 SNHLY and CDR2 FYNNEI. CDR3 length: 14 residues. The CDR3 coding sequence is TGTGCCATTTTACTGACAGGGAGAAACTACGAGCAGTACTTC. It translates to CAILLTGRNYEQYF.

The chain links TRBV2 to TRBJ1-5; D remains unclear. Trimming stripped 1 base from V and 6 bases from J, with 10 bases between. The CDR3 covers 14 residues. Germline V gene data show CDR1 as SNHLY and CDR2 as FYNNEI. The DNA for the CDR3 is TGTGCCAGCAGTGAAGGGCCAGGAAGTCAGCCCCAGCATTTT. It yields the protein CASSEGPGSQPQHF.

This clonotype was found many times. The chain links TRBV6-1 to TRBJ2-3; 9 bases are a match to TRBD2. Germline values: CDR1 MNHNS, CDR2 SASEGT. The CDR3 sequence is 15 residues long. V shed 4 bases and J 4 bases; nucleotides not matched to a gene: 6. The CDR3 spells CASSARRGGSDTQYF. In DNA, the CDR3 is TGTGCCAGCAGTGCTCGGCGGGGGGGATCAGATACGCAGTATTTT.

This clonotype has at least ten counts. The J gene is TRBJ1-1, the V gene TRBV7-2; possible D gene TRBD1, 5 bases. Germline CDR1 is SGHTA and CDR2 is FQGNSA. The CDR3 is 15 amino acids. With 0 bases removed from V and 1 base from J, the gap between germline ends came to 9 bases. The CDR3 DNA reads as TGTGCCAGCAGCTTAGCGCGGGGGGGGAACACTGAAGCTTTCTTT. It yields the protein CASSLARGGNTEAFF.

This clonotype was observed a single time. A read error may explain this, as a much larger clone is one base away. The rearrangement links TRBV2 to TRBJ2-7, with 11 positions matching TRBD2. This CDR3 comprises 14 residues. Germline V gene lookup returns CDR1 SNHLY and CDR2 FYNNEI. J lost 2 bases, V lost 6 bases, and 3 bases had no gene match. This CDR3 is CASRVAGGTYEQYV. CDR3 bases: TGTGCCAGCAGGGTAGCGGGAGGGACCTACGAGCAGTACGTC.

The sample holds a few counts of this clonotype. V is TRBV12-5 and J is TRBJ2-5; 9 nucleotides line up with TRBD2. The CDR3 runs 14 residues. Per the germline V gene, CDR1 is LGHNT and CDR2 is FRNRAP. The ends lost 6 bases at V and 8 bases at J; junction bases unmatched: 10. CDR3 sequence reads: CASGRLAVYGTQYF. CDR3 coding DNA: TGTGCTAGTGGCAGACTAGCGGTGTACGGAACCCAGTACTTC.

This clonotype was seen a few times. The conserved closing phenylalanine or tryptophan is absent in this CDR3, likely reflecting a read error. CDR3 DNA sequence: TGCAGTGCTGGAGATTACAGGGGGCGCTCAAACATTCAGTACCTC. Protein product: CSAGDYRGRSNIQYL. V and J are TRBV20-1 and TRBJ2-4; the match to TRBD1 covers 9 bases. There are 15 residues in the CDR3. The germline V gene has CDR1 DFQATT and CDR2 SNEGSKA (reference sequence).